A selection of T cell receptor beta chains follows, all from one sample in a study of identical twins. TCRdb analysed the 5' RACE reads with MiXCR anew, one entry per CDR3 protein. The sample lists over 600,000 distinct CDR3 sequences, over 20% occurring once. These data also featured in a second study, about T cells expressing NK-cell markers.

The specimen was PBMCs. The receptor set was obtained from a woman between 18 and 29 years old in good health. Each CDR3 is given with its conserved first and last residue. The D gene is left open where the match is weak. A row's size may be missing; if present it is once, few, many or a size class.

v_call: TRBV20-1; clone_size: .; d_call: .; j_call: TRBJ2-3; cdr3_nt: TGCAGTGTTAGAGGGCTGGGATCAGGCACAGATACGCAGTATTTT; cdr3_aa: CSVRGLGSGTDTQYF
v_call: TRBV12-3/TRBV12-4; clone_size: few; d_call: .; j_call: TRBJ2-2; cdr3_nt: TGTGCCAGCAGTTCCCGGGGGAGTAATTCCGGGGAGCTGTTTTTT; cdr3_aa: CASSSRGSNSGELFF
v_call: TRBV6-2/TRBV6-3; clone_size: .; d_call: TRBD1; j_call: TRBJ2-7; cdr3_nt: TGTGCCAGCAGGCGGACAGGTAACTACGAGCAGTACTTC; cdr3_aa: CASRRTGNYEQYF
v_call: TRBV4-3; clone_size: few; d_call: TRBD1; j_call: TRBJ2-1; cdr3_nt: TGCGCCAGCAGCCCACGAAACAGGGGCAATGAGCAGTTCTTC; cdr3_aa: CASSPRNRGNEQFF
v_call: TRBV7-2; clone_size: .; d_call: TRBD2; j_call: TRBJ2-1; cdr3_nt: TGTGCCAGCAGCCCACTGGGACTATCCCTCTACAATGAGCAGTTCTTC; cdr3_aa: CASSPLGLSLYNEQFF
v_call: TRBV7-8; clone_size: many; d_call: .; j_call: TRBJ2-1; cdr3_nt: TGTGCCAGCAGCCCGGTCCTCTCCTACAATGAGCAGTTCTTC; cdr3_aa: CASSPVLSYNEQFF
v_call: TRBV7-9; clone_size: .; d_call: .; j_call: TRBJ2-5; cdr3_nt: TGTGCCAGCAGCTTCTCGAACCACCAAGAGACCCAGTACTTC; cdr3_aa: CASSFSNHQETQYF
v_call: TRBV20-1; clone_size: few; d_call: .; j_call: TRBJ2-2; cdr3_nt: TGCAGTGCTAGAGAATGGGGGCTCAACACCGGGGAGCTGTTTTTT; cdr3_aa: CSAREWGLNTGELFF
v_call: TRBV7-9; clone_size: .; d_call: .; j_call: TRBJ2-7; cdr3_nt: TGTGCCAGCAGCCTCCAAGGCCCGACCGGGGAGCAGTACTTC; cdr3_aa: CASSLQGPTGEQYF
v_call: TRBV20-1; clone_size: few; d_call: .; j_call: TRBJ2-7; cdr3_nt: TGCAGTGCTAGACGACGCGGTGGCAGCTTCTACGAGCAGTACTTC; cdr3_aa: CSARRRGGSFYEQYF
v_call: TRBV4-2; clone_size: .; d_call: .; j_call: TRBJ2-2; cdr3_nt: TGTGCCAGCAGCTATGCGGGCAGGGGAGACACCGGGGAGCTGTTTTTT; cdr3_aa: CASSYAGRGDTGELFF